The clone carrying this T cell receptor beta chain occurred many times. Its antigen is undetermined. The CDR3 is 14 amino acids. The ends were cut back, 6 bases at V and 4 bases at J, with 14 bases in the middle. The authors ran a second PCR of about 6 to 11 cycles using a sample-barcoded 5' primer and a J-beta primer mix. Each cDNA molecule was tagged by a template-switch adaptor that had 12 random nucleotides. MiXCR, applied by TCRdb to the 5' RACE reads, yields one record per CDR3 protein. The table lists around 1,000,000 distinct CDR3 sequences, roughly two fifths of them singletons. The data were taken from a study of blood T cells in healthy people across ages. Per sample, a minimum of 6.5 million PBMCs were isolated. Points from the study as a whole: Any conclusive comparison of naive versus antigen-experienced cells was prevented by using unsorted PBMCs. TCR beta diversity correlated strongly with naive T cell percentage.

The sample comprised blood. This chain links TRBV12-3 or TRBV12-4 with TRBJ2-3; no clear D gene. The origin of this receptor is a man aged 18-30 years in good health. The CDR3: CASSVARVPDTQYF. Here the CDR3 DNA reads TGTGCCAGCAGCGTTGCCCGTGTCCCAGATACGCAGTATTTT.